The source of this T cell receptor beta chain is a study of beta chain features in type 1 diabetes. This clone appeared a few times. Its antigen is still unknown. The CDR3 sequence is 16 residues long. The junction had 5 bases not matched to a gene; V was cut back by 1 base and J by 2 bases. Germline lookup yields CDR1 SEHNR and CDR2 FQNEAQ (reference sequence). Every bit of the isolated RNA underwent reverse transcription, so sequencing read expressed TCRB transcripts. This table comes from immunoSEQ multiplex PCR, and its TCRdb copy is limited to in-frame clones, with some not included. The repertoire holds some 660,000 clones, with more than 13% as singletons. Findings of the study overall: Among all four CD4+ subsets, Type 1 diabetes patients had TCRB CDR3s that were moderately but significantly shorter. A possible short-template PCR bias applies equally to patients and controls.

The source of this sequence is a man aged 18 to 30 with type 1 diabetes. The chain carries TRBV7-9 and TRBJ2-3; 8 nucleotides align to TRBD2. Sequenced material: naive CD4+ T cells from blood. The CDR3 DNA sequence: TGTGCCAGCAGCTTAGGCGGGGGGCACTTCACAGATACGCAGTATTTT. Protein product: CASSLGGGHFTDTQYF.